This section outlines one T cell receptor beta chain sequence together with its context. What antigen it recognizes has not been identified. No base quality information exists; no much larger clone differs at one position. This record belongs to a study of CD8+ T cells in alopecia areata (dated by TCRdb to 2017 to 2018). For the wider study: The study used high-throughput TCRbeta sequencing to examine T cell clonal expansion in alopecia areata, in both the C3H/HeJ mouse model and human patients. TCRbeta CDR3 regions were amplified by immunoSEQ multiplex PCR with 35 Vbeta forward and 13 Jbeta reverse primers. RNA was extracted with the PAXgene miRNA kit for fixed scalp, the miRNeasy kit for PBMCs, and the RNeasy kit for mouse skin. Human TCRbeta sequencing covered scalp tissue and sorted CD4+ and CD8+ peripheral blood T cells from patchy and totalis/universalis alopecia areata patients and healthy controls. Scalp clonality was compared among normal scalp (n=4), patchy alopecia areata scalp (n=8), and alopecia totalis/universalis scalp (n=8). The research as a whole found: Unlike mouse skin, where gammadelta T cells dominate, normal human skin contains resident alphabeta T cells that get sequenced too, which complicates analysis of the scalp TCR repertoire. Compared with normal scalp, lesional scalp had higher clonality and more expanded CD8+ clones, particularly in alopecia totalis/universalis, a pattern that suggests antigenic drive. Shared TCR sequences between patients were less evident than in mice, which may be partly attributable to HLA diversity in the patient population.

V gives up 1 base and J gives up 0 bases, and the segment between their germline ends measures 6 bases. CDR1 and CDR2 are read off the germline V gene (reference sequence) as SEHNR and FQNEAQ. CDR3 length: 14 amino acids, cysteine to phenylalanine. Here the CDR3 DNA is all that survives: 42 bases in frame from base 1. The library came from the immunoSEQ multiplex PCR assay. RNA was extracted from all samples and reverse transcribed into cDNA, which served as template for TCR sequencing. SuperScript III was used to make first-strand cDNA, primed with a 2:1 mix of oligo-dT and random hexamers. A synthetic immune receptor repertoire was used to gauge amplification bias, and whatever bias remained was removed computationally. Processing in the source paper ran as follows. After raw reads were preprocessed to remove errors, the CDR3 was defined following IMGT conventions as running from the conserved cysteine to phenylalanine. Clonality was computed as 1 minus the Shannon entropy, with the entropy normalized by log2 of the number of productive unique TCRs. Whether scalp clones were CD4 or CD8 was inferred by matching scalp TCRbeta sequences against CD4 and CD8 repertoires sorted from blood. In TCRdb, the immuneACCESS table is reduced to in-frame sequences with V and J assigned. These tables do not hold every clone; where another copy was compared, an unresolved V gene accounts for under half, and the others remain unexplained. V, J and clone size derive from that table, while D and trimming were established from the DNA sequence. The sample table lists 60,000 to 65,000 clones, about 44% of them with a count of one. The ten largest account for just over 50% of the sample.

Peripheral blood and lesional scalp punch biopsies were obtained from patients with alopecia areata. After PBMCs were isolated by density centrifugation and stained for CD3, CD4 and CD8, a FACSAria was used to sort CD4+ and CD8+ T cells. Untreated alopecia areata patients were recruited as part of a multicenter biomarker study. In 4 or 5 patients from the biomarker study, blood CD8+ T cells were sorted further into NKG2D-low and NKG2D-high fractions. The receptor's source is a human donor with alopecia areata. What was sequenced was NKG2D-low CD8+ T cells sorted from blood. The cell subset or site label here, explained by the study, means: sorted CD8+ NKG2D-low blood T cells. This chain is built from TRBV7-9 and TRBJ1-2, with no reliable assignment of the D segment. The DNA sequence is TGTGCCAGCAGCTTAGGGATAGCTAACTATGGCTACACCTTC. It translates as CASSLGIANYGYTF.